These 15 T cell receptor beta chains came from one sample sequenced in a study of tumor-infiltrating lymphocytes in primary liver carcinoma. RNA isolated from unsorted whole blood supplied the blood RNA, with germline DNA also extracted. Reverse transcription of approximately 500 ng total RNA with a constant-region primer produced TCR beta cDNA. Employing slightly modified ARM-PCR, three nested multiplex PCR rounds were run, and these gave rise to the TCR beta libraries. Forward primers for TRBV1-TRBV30 and a C-beta reverse primer served the first two PCR rounds, at around 11 cycles each. TCRdb itself ran the multiplex PCR reads through MiXCR, one entry per CDR3 protein. The sample records hundreds of thousands of distinct CDR3 sequences, almost 60% being singletons. The sample taken for sequencing was peripheral blood. These receptors were obtained from a woman younger than 45 with primary liver carcinoma and hepatitis B virus infection.

The CDR3 sequence is CASSTTGALDEQFF. CDR3 bases: TGTGCCAGTAGCACAACTGGGGCCCTGGATGAGCAGTTCTTC. This rearrangement joins TRBV11-1 to TRBJ2-1; D might be TRBD1 (5 bases). V lost 9 bases, J lost 8 bases, and 20 bases lay in between. From germline, CDR1 is SGHAT and CDR2 FQDESV (reference sequence). This CDR3 is built from 14 residues.

This chain connects TRBV6-2 or TRBV6-3 to TRBJ2-5; 10 nucleotides line up with TRBD1. Germline V gene lookup returns CDR1 MNHEY and CDR2 SVGEGT. Unmatched junction bases numbered 4, after V lost 8 bases and J lost 1 base. The CDR3 contains 14 residues. The CDR3 spells CASPGTGVQETQYF. CDR3 bases: TGTGCCAGCCCCGGGACAGGGGTCCAAGAGACCCAGTACTTC.

J is TRBJ1-2 and V is TRBV5-1; tentative D call: TRBD1 (5 bases). Looked up from germline, CDR1 is SGHRS and CDR2 is YFSETQ. This CDR3 is built from 16 residues. Trimming took 0 bases from V and 8 from J, leaving 20 bases between them. CDR3: CASSLVQAGTGLGYTF. The CDR3 DNA is TGCGCCAGCAGCTTGGTTCAAGCAGGGACGGGGTTGGGCTACACCTTC.

This clonotype was counted once. One base away lies a much larger clone, so this may be a sequencing read error. The V gene is TRBV10-3, the J gene TRBJ2-5; D is undetermined. The CDR3 is 12 amino acids. CDR1 ENHRY and CDR2 SYGVKD come from the germline V gene. This CDR3 is CDISESPQTQYF. The CDR3, as DNA: TGTGACATCAGTGAGTCCCCCCAAACCCAGTACTTC.

The rearrangement uses TRBV10-2 and TRBJ2-1, with a tentative D call TRBD2 (5 bases). The CDR3 loop spans 14 amino acids. The germline V gene encodes CDR1 WSHSY and CDR2 SAAADI. V gave up 1 base and J gave up 6 bases, with 10 bases separating them. In DNA, the CDR3 is TGCGCCAGCAGTGAGTATACTAGACGCAATGAGCAGTTCTTC. It specifies CASSEYTRRNEQFF.

This clonotype has a handful of counts. V usage is TRBV6-5 and J usage is TRBJ1-1; D may be TRBD1 (6 bases). Germline CDR1 MNHEY, CDR2 SVGAGI. CDR3 size: 15 residues. Trimming removed 1 base from V and 0 bases from J, with 9 bases in between. The CDR3 loop is CASSYWGDMNTEAFF. CDR3 bases: TGTGCCAGCAGTTACTGGGGGGACATGAACACTGAAGCTTTCTTT.

As concerns this clonotype: Compared with germline, one end of the junction differs, possibly owing to a read error. V is TRBV7-9 and J is TRBJ2-7; 8 nucleotides align to TRBD2. In germline, CDR1 is SEHNR, CDR2 FQNEAQ (reference sequence). The CDR3 contains 13 residues. This CDR3 reads CASNPAGVHEEYF. The CDR3 DNA reads TGTGCCAGCAACCCAGCGGGAGTCCACGAGGAGTACTTC.

The chain has TRBV6-1 and TRBJ2-3; D remains ambiguous. The CDR3 spans 16 residues. Germline V CDR1 and CDR2: MNHNS, SASEGT. V dropped 5 bases and J dropped 5 bases, with 20 bases sitting between them. CDR3 nucleotide sequence: TGTGCCAGCAGTCTAACAGACCGACCTTCAAAAGATACGCAGTATTTT. This encodes CASSLTDRPSKDTQYF.

The sample holds many counts of this clonotype. The chain couples TRBV29-1 to TRBJ2-1, with no clear D. The CDR3 runs to 12 residues. The germline V gene has CDR1 SQVTM and CDR2 ANQGSEA. The CDR3 loop reads CSDTRSYNEQFF. CDR3 bases: TGCAGTGATACTCGCTCCTACAATGAGCAGTTCTTC.

Points on this clonotype: This sequence may be a read error, since a much larger clone differs from it by one base. The V call is TRBV29-1, the J call TRBJ1-1; D is unresolved. CDR3 size: 12 residues. The germline V gene encodes CDR1 SQVTM and CDR2 ANQGSEA. DNA for the CDR3: TGCGGCGTTGGTCGAGGTGGCGCTGAAGCTTTCTTT. Translating it yields CGVGRGGAEAFF.

A remark on this clonotype: One end of the junction fails to match germline, which may point to a read error. V and J are TRBV4-1 and TRBJ1-2, with D perhaps matching TRBD1 (6 bases). The CDR3 covers 16 residues. Germline-derived CDR1 and CDR2 are MGHRA and YSYEKL. As DNA, the CDR3 is TGCGCCAGCAGCCAAGTGGAGACAGGTTCTAACTATGGCTACATCTTC. It yields the protein CASSQVETGSNYGYIF.

Remarks on this clonotype: Germline is not matched at one junction end, which may reflect a read error. The V call is TRBV11-1, the J call TRBJ2-7, with 11 bases that match TRBD2. Germline values: CDR1 SGHAT, CDR2 FQDESV (reference sequence). This CDR3 spans 17 amino acids. The CDR3 DNA reads as TGTGCCAGCAGCTCGACCAGCCACCGACTAGCGGGGAACGAGCAATACTTC. It translates to CASSSTSHRLAGNEQYF. Full variable domain (rest looked up from reference TRBV11-1 and TRBJ2-7): EAEVAQSPRYKITEKSQAVAFWCDPISGHATLYWYRQILGQGPELLVQFQDESVVDDSQLPKDRFSAERLKGVDSTLKIQPAELGDSAMYLCASSSTSHRLAGNEQYFGPGTRLTVT.

This clonotype was counted ten times or more. The chain has TRBV12-3 or TRBV12-4 and TRBJ2-3, with D maybe TRBD2 (6 bases). This CDR3 has 11 amino acids. Trimming removed 9 bases at V and 5 bases at J, with 9 bases between. The CDR3 is CASGGRDTQYF. Written as DNA, the CDR3 is TGTGCCAGTGGGGGGAGAGATACGCAGTATTTT.

The table lists this clonotype with a count of one. Its ends do not fully match the called genes, so a read error is possible. This sequence joins TRBV13 and TRBJ1-2, with D possibly matching TRBD1 (5 bases). Germline CDR1 PRHDT, CDR2 FYEKMQ (reference sequence). The CDR3 runs 14 residues. The CDR3 DNA reads TGTGCCAGCATCTTAAAACAGGACTTCTATGGCTACACCTTC. It specifies CASILKQDFYGYTF.

Ten or more counts support this clonotype. The V call is TRBV29-1, the J call TRBJ2-1; TRBD1 aligns across 8 bases. The CDR3 runs to 13 residues. The V segment lost 5 bases and the J segment 6 bases; nucleotides outside the gene matches: 6. CDR1 is SQVTM, CDR2 ANQGSEA, per germline. The CDR3 region has the DNA TGCAGCGTTAGCTCCGGACAGGGCAATGAGCAGTTCTTC. This translates into CSVSSGQGNEQFF.